The sequence of this T cell receptor (beta chain) was determined in a study of molecular identifiers for immune sequencing clone quantification. CDR3 length equals 15 residues. V dropped 2 bases and J dropped 3 bases, with 13 bases sitting between them. For bulk TCR libraries, previously described methods and listed TCR primers were used. TCRdb fed the PCR reads into MiXCR, producing one record per CDR3 protein. The repertoire has approximately 630,000 distinct CDR3 sequences, roughly 25% of them found once; the top ten carry 0.78%. This clonotype was seen at least ten times. Its target is not known. Naive CD8 libraries used about 20,000 to 1,100,000 sorted cells and 10%, 30% or 50% RNA. Whole-study results and caveats: Shared barcodes on identical TCR molecules could underestimate the sizes of highly expanded clones.

The chain combines TRBV12-3 or TRBV12-4 with TRBJ1-1, with D possibly matching TRBD1 (6 bases). The sample consisted of naive CD8+ T cells from blood, with Jurkat cell RNA spiked in. Noted subset: FACS-sorted CD8+CD4-CCR7+CD45RA+ naive T cells. This clonotype was obtained from a human donor in good health. Some libraries in this study had Jurkat cell RNA spiked in. This CDR3 is CASSLRGGVYTEAFF. The CDR3 DNA follows: TGTGCCAGCAGTTTAAGGGGGGGCGTGTACACTGAAGCTTTCTTT.